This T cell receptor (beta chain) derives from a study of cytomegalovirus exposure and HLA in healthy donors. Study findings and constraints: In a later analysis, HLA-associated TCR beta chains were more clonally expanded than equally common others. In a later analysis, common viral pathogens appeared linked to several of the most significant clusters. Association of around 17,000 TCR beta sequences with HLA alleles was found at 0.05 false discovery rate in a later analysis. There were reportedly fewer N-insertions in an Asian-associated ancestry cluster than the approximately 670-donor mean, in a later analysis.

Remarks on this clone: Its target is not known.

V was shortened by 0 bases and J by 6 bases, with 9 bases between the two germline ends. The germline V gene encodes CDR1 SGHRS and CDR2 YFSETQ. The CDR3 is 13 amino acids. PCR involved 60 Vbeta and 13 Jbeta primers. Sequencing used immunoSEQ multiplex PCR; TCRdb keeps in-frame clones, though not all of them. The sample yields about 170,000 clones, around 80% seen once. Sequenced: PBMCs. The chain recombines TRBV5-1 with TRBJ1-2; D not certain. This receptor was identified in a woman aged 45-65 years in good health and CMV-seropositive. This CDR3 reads CASSLAPGNGYTF. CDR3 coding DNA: TGCGCCAGCAGCTTGGCCCCCGGGAATGGCTACACCTTC.